This T cell receptor beta chain was documented in a study of blood T cell repertoires in COVID-19. About the study: Samples taken during acute and convalescent COVID-19 were collected in the United States, Italy and Spain. T cells, B-cell-depleted T cells, or PBMCs provided the cDNA or gDNA that served as material.

CDR3 size: 17 residues. Germline V gives CDR1 SGHRS, CDR2 YFSETQ. Trimming cost V 4 bases and J 0 bases, with 17 bases left between them. Methods used by the authors: Reference gene primer amplification gave nucleated cell count estimates. Profiling relied on immunoSEQ multiplex PCR, and the TCRdb table lists in-frame clones only, not all of them. Clone size and V and J calls were adopted from that table, with D and trimming inferred from the DNA. Among around 68,000 clones listed, 80% to 90% were seen once. This TCR was sampled from a human donor in a cohort sampled during active COVID-19. The chain employs TRBV5-1 and TRBJ2-1; a possible D gene is TRBD2 (6 bases). Specimen: peripheral blood. The CDR3 nucleotides are TGCGCCAGCAGCCCTCCCAATAGCGGCCCCTCCTACAATGAGCAGTTCTTC. Protein sequence: CASSPPNSGPSYNEQFF.